Below, 10 T cell receptor beta chains from the same sample are listed, as sequenced in a study of cytomegalovirus exposure and HLA in healthy donors. Profiling relied on immunoSEQ multiplex PCR, and the TCRdb table lists in-frame clones only, not all of them. This sample has 250,000 to 300,000 clones; 80% to 90% occur once, and the top ten carry roughly 1%. Sequencing was performed on PBMCs. Receptor source: a woman under 30 in good health and CMV-seronegative.

The chain carries TRBV30 and TRBJ2-2, with 7 nucleotides matching TRBD2. The ends lost 5 bases at V and 2 bases at J; junction bases unmatched: 14. CDR3 length equals 17 residues. Germline-derived CDR1 and CDR2 are GTSNPN and SVGIG (reference sequence). The CDR3 protein is CAWRDYTQLINTGELFF. The DNA of the CDR3 is TGTGCCTGGCGGGACTACACTCAACTAATTAACACCGGGGAGCTGTTTTTT. Using reference TRBV30 and TRBJ2-2 for the parts outside the CDR3, the full variable domain is SQTIHQWPATLVQPVGSPLSLECTVEGTSNPNLYWYRQAAGRGLQLLFYSVGIGQISSEVPQNLSASRPQDRQFILSSKKLLLSDSGFYLCAWRDYTQLINTGELFFGEGSRLTVL.

The chain links TRBV27 to TRBJ2-4; D is unresolved. CDR3 size: 13 residues. Trimming removed 5 bases from V and 0 bases from J, with 5 bases in between. CDR1 is MNHEY, CDR2 SMNVEV, per germline (reference sequence). The DNA of the CDR3 is TGTGCCAGCAGTCCAATAGCCAAAAACATTCAGTACTTC. As protein: CASSPIAKNIQYF.

This rearrangement joins TRBV4-1 to TRBJ2-7, with D hard to call. The V and J ends lost 0 bases and 0 bases respectively, with 15 bases between them. The CDR3 sequence is 17 residues long. Germline loops: CDR1 MGHRA, CDR2 YSYEKL. This CDR3 reads CASSQDIFGDPSYEQYF. Here the CDR3 DNA reads TGCGCCAGCAGCCAAGATATCTTTGGAGACCCCTCCTACGAGCAGTACTTC.

The chain links TRBV28 to TRBJ2-7, with TRBD1 matching 7 bases. The CDR3 extends over 15 amino acids. With 6 bases clipped from V and 2 bases from J, the junction kept 10 bases outside the gene matches. CDR1 MDHEN and CDR2 SYDVKM come from the germline V gene. The CDR3 coding sequence is TGTGCCAGCAGCTCACCGGGACAGAACACCTACGAGCAGTACTTC. Residues: CASSSPGQNTYEQYF.

This clone was counted once. J is TRBJ1-1 and V is TRBV27; a possible D gene is TRBD1 (5 bases). Germline-derived CDR1 and CDR2 are MNHEY and SMNVEV (reference sequence). This CDR3 contains 16 residues. V lost 6 bases and J 3 bases, leaving 20 bases between the germline ends. For the CDR3, the DNA is TGTGCCAGCAGCTCCCAGTCGGAGGGGTGGGACACTGAAGCTTTCTTT. This codes for CASSSQSEGWDTEAFF.

V and J are TRBV27 and TRBJ1-2, with 7 positions matching TRBD1. V trimming: 0 bases; J trimming: 3 bases; junction bases outside the gene matches: 4. From germline, CDR1 is MNHEY and CDR2 SMNVEV (reference sequence). The CDR3 length is 15 residues. The CDR3 loop reads CASSLSAGGYYGYTF. The CDR3 DNA reads TGTGCCAGCAGTTTATCGGCAGGGGGTTACTATGGCTACACCTTC.

The CDR3 loop reads CASSEAGGRGDTQYF. The CDR3 DNA reads TGTGCCAGCAGTGAAGCCGGGGGGCGGGGAGATACGCAGTATTTT. This rearrangement joins TRBV6-1 to TRBJ2-3; TRBD2 might be the D (7 bases). Germline CDR1 and CDR2: MNHNS and SASEGT. The CDR3 is 15 amino acids. Trimming shortened V by 0 bases and J by 5 bases, and 12 bases separated the two germline ends.

The rearrangement links TRBV28 to TRBJ1-3, with 8 bases identical to TRBD1. The V gene's germline CDR1 is MDHEN and CDR2 SYDVKM. The CDR3 extends over 15 amino acids. V trimming: 6 bases; J trimming: 0 bases; junction bases outside the gene matches: 4. The CDR3 sequence is CASRPGTGSGNTIYF. In DNA form, the CDR3 reads TGTGCCAGCAGACCCGGGACAGGCTCTGGAAACACCATATATTTT.

Concerning this clone: At the DNA level, this CDR3 is encoded by other sequences in the same sample as well. The chain employs TRBV7-6 and TRBJ1-5; TRBD1 aligns across 7 bases. CDR1 is SGHVS, CDR2 FNYEAQ, per germline. CDR3 length equals 14 residues. J gave up 2 bases and V 5 bases, and 3 bases lay outside the gene matches. CDR3 DNA: TGTGCCAGCAGCCTCGGACAGGGCAATCAGCCCCAGCATTTT. This translates into CASSLGQGNQPQHF. Based on the CDR3 plus reference TRBV7-6 and TRBJ1-5, the full variable domain is GAGVSQSPRYKVTKRGQDVALRCDPISGHVSLYWYRQALGQGPEFLTYFNYEAQQDKSGLPNDRFSAERPEGSISTLTIQRTEQRDSAMYRCASSLGQGNQPQHFGDGTRLSIL.

As DNA, the CDR3 is TGTGCCTGGAGTGTGGGTCAGGGGGCTAGCCAAGAGACCCAGTACTTC. Translation gives CAWSVGQGASQETQYF. The chain recombines TRBV30 with TRBJ2-5, with 8 positions matching TRBD1. V dropped 0 bases and J dropped 1; count of bases not matched to a gene: 7. The germline V gene encodes CDR1 GTSNPN and CDR2 SVGIG (reference sequence). The CDR3 loop spans 16 amino acids.